This T cell receptor beta chain appears in the sequencing data of a study of blood T cell repertoires in COVID-19. The wider study: T cells, B-cell-depleted T cells, or PBMCs supplied cDNA or gDNA.

This CDR3 is 18 amino acids long. Trimming at V came to 6 bases and at J to 0 bases, leaving 9 bases not matched to a gene. CDR1 and CDR2 from the germline V gene are ENHRY and SYGVKD. Methods used by the authors: It was from reference gene primer amplification that nucleated cell counts were estimated. Repertoires were generated with immunoSEQ multiplex PCR, while TCRdb's copy carries only in-frame clones and drops some. The V and J calls and clone size were taken over from that table, and D and trimming were inferred from the DNA. The table lists some 30,000 clones, about 90% of them singletons. This clonotype was obtained from a human donor in a cohort sampled during active COVID-19. This chain connects TRBV10-3 to TRBJ2-1, with TRBD2 identical over 12 bases. The material sequenced was peripheral blood. DNA of the CDR3: TGTGCCATCAGAAAAACTAGCGGGGGGCCCAGCTCCTACAATGAGCAGTTCTTC. This translates into CAIRKTSGGPSSYNEQFF.